The clone carrying this TCR beta chain came up once. Its antigen remains unidentified. With 6 bases removed from V and 2 bases from J, the gap between germline ends came to 17 bases. CDR1 is SGHRS and CDR2 is YFSETQ in the germline V gene. The CDR3 has 15 amino acids. Genomic DNA (from each subset) was split evenly across several immunoSEQ plates. Method: immunoSEQ multiplex PCR; TCRdb's copy keeps in-frame clones and lacks some. The table has about 650,000 clones, 95% seen once. This sample stems from a study of shared clonotypes between healthy human individuals. The wider study: The donor group consisted of a couple of women and three men, aged 18 to 49. Regarding the study as a whole: The study found about 4.6% of naive CD4 clonotypes shared across a handful of donors.

CD45RO negativity and positive selection for CCR7 defined naive CD8 cells, a population that excluded terminally differentiated effector memory CD45RA+ cells. Sequenced: naive CD8+ T cells sorted from blood. This clonotype originated in a woman aged 25-40 years in good health. The chain employs TRBV5-1 and TRBJ1-2; D is unclear. The CDR3 spells CASKRAGSMNYGYTF. The CDR3 bases are TGCGCCAGCAAACGGGCAGGTAGTATGAACTATGGCTACACCTTC.